The following is a T cell receptor (beta chain) sequence with its context. CDR1 is MNHNS, CDR2 SASEGT, per germline. This CDR3 spans 13 amino acids. V lost 8 bases and J lost 5; bases outside the gene matches: 1. The data originate from a study of blood T cell repertoires in COVID-19. Whole-study context: In each case, the material was cDNA or gDNA derived from T cells, B-cell-depleted T cells, or PBMCs.

Data came from immunoSEQ multiplex PCR; TCRdb stores just in-frame clones and leaves some out. The sample lists 200,000 to 250,000 clones; 85% were seen once. This chain joins TRBV6-1 and TRBJ2-2; 11 bases fit TRBD1. This sequence was found in a man between 50 and 59 years old who had recovered from COVID-19. The sample comprised peripheral blood. The CDR3 here is CASRDRGTGELFF. CDR3 nucleotide sequence: TGTGCCAGCCGGGACAGGGGGACCGGGGAGCTGTTTTTT.